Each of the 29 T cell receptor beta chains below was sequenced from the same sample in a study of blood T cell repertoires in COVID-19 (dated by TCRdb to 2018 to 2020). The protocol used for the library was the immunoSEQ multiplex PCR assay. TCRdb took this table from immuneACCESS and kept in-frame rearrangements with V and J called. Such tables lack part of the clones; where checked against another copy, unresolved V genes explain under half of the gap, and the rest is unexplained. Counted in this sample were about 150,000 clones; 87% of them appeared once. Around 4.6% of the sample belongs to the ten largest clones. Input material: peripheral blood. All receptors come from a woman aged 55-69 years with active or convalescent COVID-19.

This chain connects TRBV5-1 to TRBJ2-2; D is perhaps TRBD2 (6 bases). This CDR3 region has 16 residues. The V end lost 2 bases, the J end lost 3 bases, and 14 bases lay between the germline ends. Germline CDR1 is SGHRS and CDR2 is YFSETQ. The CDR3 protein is CASSFGASAYTGELFF. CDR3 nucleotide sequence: TGCGCCAGCAGCTTCGGGGCTAGCGCTTACACCGGGGAGCTGTTTTTT. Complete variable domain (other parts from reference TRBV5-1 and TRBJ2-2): KAGVTQTPRYLIKTRGQQVTLSCSPISGHRSVSWYQQTPGQGLQFLFEYFSETQRNKGNFPGRFSGRQFSNSRSEMNVSTLELGDSALYLCASSFGASAYTGELFFGEGSRLTVL.

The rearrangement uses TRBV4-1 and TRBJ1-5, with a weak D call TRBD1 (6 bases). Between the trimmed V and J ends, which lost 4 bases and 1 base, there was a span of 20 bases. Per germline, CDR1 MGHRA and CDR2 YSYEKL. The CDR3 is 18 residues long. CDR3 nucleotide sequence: TGCGCCAGCAGCCTTCTAGCCCAGGGGCCCTTGAGCAATCAGCCCCAGCATTTT. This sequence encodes CASSLLAQGPLSNQPQHF.

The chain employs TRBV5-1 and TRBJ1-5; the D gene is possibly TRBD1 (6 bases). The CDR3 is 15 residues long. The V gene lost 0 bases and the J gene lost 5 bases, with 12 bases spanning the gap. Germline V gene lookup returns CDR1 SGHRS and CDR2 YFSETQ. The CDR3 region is CASSLGAGAHQPQHF. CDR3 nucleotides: TGCGCCAGCAGCTTGGGGGCAGGGGCTCATCAGCCCCAGCATTTT.

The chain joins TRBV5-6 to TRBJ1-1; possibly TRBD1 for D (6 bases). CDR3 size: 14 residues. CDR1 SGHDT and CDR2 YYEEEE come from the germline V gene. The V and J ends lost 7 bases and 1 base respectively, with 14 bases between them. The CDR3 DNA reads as TGTGCCAGCGATTCAATACAGGGGAACACTGAAGCTTTCTTT. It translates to CASDSIQGNTEAFF.

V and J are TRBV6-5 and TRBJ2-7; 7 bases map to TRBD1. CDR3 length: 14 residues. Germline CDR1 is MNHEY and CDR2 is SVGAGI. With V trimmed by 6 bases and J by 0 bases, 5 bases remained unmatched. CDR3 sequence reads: CASSRGMSSYEQYF. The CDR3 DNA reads TGTGCCAGCAGCAGGGGGATGAGCTCCTACGAGCAGTACTTC.

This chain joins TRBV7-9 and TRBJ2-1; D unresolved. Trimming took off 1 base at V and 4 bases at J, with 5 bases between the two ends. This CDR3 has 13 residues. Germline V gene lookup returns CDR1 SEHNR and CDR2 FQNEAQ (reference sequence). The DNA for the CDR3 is TGTGCCAGCAGCTTAGTGCAGTACAATGAGCAGTTCTTC. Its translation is CASSLVQYNEQFF. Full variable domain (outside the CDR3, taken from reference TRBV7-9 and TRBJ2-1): DTGVSQNPRHKITKRGQNVTFRCDPISEHNRLYWYRQTLGQGPEFLTYFQNEAQLEKSRLLSDRFSAERPKGSFSTLEIQRTEQGDSAMYLCASSLVQYNEQFFGPGTRLTVL.

In DNA form, the CDR3 reads TGCGCCAGCAGCCGAGGCGGGGGAATCGATGAGCAGTTCTTC. Residues: CASSRGGGIDEQFF. The gene calls are TRBV5-1 and TRBJ2-1, with 7 positions matching TRBD2. From germline, CDR1 is SGHRS and CDR2 YFSETQ. This CDR3 has 14 residues. V was clipped by 4 bases and J by 8 bases; unmatched bases: 9.

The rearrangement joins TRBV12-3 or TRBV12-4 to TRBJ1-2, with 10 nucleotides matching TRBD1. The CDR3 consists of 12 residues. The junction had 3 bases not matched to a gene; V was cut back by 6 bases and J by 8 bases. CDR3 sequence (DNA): TGTGCCAGCAGCCCGACAGGGGGCGGCTACACCTTC. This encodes CASSPTGGGYTF.

CDR3 sequence (DNA): TGTGCCAGCAGTTCGCTAGGGACTAGCGGGGCTGGAGATACGCAGTATTTT. Its translation: CASSSLGTSGAGDTQYF. The chain links TRBV2 to TRBJ2-3; 13 bases map to TRBD2. Trimming cost V 5 bases and J 5 bases; bases outside gene matches: 10. There are 17 residues in the CDR3. CDR1 and CDR2 (germline): SNHLY, FYNNEI. Combining the CDR3 with reference TRBV2 and TRBJ2-3 gives the whole variable domain EPEVTQTPSHQVTQMGQEVILRCVPISNHLYFYWYRQILGQKVEFLVSFYNNEISEKSEIFDDQFSVERPDGSNFTLKIRSTKLEDSAMYFCASSSLGTSGAGDTQYFGPGTRLTVL.

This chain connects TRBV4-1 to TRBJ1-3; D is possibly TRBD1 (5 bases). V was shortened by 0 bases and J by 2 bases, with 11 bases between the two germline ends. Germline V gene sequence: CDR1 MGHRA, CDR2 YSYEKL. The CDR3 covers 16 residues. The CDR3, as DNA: TGCGCCAGCAGCCAAGATCATATAGGGGCTGGAAACACCATATATTTT. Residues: CASSQDHIGAGNTIYF.

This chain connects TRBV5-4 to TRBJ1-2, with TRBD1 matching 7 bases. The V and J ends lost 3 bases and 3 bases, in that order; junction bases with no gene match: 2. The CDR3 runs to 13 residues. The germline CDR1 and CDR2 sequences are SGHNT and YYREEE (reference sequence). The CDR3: CASSSGQDYGYTF. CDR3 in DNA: TGTGCCAGCAGCTCAGGACAGGACTATGGCTACACCTTC.

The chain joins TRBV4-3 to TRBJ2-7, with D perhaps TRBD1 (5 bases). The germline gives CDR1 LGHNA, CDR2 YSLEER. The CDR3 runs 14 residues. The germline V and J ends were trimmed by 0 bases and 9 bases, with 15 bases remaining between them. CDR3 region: CASSQDSRGLWQYF. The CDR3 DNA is TGCGCCAGCAGCCAAGATAGTAGGGGTTTATGGCAGTACTTC.

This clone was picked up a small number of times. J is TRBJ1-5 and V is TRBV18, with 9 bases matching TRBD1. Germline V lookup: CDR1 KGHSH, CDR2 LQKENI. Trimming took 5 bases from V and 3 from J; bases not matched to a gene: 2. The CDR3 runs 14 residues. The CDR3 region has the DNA TGTGCCAGCTCAGGACAGGGGAACAATCAGCCCCAGCATTTT. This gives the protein CASSGQGNNQPQHF. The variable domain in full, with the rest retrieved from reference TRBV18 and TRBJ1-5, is NAGVMQNPRHLVRRRGQEARLRCSPMKGHSHVYWYRQLPEEGLKFMVYLQKENIIDESGMPKERFSAEFPKEGPSILRIQQVVRGDSAAYFCASSGQGNNQPQHFGDGTRLSIL.

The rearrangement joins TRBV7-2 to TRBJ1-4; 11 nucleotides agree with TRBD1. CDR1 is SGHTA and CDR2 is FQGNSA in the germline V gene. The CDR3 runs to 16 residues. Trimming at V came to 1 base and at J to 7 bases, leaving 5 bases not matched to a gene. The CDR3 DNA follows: TGTGCCAGCAGCTTAGGGACAGGGGGCGGTGGTGAAAAACTGTTTTTT. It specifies CASSLGTGGGGEKLFF.

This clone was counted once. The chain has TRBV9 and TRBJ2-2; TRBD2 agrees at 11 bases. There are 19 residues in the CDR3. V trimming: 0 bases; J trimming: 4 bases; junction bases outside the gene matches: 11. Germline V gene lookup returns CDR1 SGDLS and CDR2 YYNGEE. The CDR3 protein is CASSVELAGGLTSTGELFF. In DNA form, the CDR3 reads TGTGCCAGCAGCGTAGAGCTAGCGGGGGGCCTAACAAGCACCGGGGAGCTGTTTTTT. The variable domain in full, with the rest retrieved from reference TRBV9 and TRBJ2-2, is DSGVTQTPKHLITATGQRVTLRCSPRSGDLSVYWYQQSLDQGLQFLIQYYNGEERAKGNILERFSAQQFPDLHSELNLSSLELGDSALYFCASSVELAGGLTSTGELFFGEGSRLTVL.

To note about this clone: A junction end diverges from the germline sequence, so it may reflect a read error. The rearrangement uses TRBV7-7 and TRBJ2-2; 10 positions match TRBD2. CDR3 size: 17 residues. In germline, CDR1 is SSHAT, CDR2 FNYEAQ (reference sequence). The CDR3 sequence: CASSLAPSGGAIGELFF. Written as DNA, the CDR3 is TGTGCTAGCAGCTTAGCTCCAAGCGGGGGGGCGATCGGGGAGCTGTTTTTT.

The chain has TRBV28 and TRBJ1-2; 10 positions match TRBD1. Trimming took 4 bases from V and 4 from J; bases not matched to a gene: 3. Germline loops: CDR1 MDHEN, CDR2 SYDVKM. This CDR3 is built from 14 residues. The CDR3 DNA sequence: TGTGCCAGCAGTTCAGGACAGGGGGGCTATGGCTACACCTTC. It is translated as CASSSGQGGYGYTF.

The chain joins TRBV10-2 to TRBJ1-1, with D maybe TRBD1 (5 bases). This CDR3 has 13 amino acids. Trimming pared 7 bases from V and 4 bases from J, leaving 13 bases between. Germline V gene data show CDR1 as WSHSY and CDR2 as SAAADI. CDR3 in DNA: TGCGCCAGCACGAGTCAGGGTGGCACTGAAGCTTTCTTT. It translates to CASTSQGGTEAFF.

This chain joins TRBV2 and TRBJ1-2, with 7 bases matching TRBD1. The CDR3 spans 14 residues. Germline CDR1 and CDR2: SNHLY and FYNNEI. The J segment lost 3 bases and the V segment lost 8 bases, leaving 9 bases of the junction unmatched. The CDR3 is CASSDPGGDYGYTF. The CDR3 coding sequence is TGTGCCAGCTCCGATCCAGGGGGAGACTATGGCTACACCTTC.

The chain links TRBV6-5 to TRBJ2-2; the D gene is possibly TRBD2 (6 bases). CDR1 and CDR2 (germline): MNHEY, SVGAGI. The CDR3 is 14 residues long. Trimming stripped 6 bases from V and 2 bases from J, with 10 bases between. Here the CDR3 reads CASRGSGNTGELFF. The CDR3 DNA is TGTGCCAGCAGGGGTAGCGGCAACACCGGGGAGCTGTTTTTT.

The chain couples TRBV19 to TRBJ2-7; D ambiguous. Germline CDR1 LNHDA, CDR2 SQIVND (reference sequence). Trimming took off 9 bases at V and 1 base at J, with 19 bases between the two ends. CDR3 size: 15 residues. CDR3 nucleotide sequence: TGTGCCAGCGCGAAAAGTTATTCGGGTTCCTACGAGCAGTACTTC. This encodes CASAKSYSGSYEQYF.

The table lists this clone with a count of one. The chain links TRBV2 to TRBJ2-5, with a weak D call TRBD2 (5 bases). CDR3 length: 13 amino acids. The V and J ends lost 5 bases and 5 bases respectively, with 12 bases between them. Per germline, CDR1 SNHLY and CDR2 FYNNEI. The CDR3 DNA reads TGTGCCAGCAGTCTACCACTAGAGGAGACCCAGTACTTC. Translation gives CASSLPLEETQYF.

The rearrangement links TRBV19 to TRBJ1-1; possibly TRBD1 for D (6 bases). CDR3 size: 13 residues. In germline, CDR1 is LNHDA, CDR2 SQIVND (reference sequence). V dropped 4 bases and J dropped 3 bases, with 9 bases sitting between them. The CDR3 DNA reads TGTGCCAGTAGTAGACAGGTTGACACTGAAGCTTTCTTT. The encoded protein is CASSRQVDTEAFF.

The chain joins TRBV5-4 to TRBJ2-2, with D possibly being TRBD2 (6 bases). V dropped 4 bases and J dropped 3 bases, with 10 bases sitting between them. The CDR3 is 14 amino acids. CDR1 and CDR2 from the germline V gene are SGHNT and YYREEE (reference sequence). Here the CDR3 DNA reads TGTGCCAGCAGCGTTAGCGGTTACACCGGGGAGCTGTTTTTT. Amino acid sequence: CASSVSGYTGELFF.

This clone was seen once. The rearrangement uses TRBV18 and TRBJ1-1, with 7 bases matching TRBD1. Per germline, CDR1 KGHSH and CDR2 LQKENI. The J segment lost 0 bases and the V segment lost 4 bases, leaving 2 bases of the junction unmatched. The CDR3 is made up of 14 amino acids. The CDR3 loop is CASSLGQLNTEAFF. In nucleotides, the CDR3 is TGTGCCAGCTCACTGGGACAGTTGAACACTGAAGCTTTCTTT.

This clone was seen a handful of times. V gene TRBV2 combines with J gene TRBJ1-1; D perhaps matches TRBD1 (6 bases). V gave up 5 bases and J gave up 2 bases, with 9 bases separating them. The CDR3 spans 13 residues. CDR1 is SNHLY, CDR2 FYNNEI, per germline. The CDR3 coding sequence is TGTGCCAGCAGTCGGACAGTTAACACTGAAGCTTTCTTT. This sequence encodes CASSRTVNTEAFF.

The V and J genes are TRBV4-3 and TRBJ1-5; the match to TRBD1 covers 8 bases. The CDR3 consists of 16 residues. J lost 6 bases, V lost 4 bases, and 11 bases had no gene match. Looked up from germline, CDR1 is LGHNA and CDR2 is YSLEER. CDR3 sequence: CASSPPRTGLLQPQHF. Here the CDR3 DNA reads TGCGCCAGCAGCCCACCCAGGACAGGGCTTCTTCAGCCCCAGCATTTT.

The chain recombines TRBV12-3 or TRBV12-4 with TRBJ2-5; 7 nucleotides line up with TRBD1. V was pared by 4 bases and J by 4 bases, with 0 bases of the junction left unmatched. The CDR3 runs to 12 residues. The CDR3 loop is CASSWDRETQYF. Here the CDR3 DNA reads TGTGCCAGCAGTTGGGACAGAGAGACCCAGTACTTC.

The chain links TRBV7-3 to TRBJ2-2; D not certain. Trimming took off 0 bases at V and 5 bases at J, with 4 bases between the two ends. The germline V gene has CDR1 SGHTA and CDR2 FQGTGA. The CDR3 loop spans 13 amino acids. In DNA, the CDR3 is TGTGCCAGCAGCTTAACCCCAACCGGGGAGCTGTTTTTT. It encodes CASSLTPTGELFF.